The entry that follows covers one TCR beta chain sequence. Its antigen remains undetermined. No much larger clone exists at a distance of one base, and base qualities are not known. The donors were included in the validation cohort of 90 to 150 subjects, a group kept apart from the roughly 690-subject first cohort. The protocol used for the library was the immunoSEQ multiplex PCR assay. In the original analysis: To diagnose cytomegalovirus status from the catalog of TCR beta chain sequences, a statistical classification framework was built. TCRdb provides this immuneACCESS table in a form limited to in-frame rearrangements. Some clones are lacking; in checked studies, under half of them reflect an unresolved V gene, and why the rest are absent is not known. That table gives V, J and clone size, and the DNA gave D and trimming. Present in this sample are some 150,000 clones, approximately 88% of which were seen just once. Under 5% of the sample rests with the top ten.

V ends up 5 bases short and J 0 bases short, with an unmatched junction base count of 6. The cysteine opens and the phenylalanine closes a CDR3 of 15 amino acids. The only DNA kept is the CDR3, 45 bases in frame from the first base. As encoded in the germline V gene (reference sequence), CDR1 is SEHNR while CDR2 is FQNEAQ. The source of the sample is a study of cytomegalovirus exposure and HLA in healthy donors (dated by TCRdb to 2017 to 2019). Background on the whole study: According to a later analysis, the 100 to 150 validation repertoires were produced on the same platform as the approximately 610 repertoires of the first cohort. The study combined high-throughput TCR immunosequencing, statistical association of individual TCRs with disease status, and machine learning to predict cytomegalovirus infection status. The aim of the study was to test whether cataloging public T cell receptors could identify signatures of past pathogen exposure. In addition to the first cohort of 650 to 800 subjects, a separate validation cohort of 120 different subjects was used.

General conclusions and limits of the study: Three of the identified cytomegalovirus-associated TCR beta chains were confirmed in vitro to be specific for cytomegalovirus antigens. It was suggested by the authors that the approach could potentially be generalized to other disease states and immunological phenotypes. The validation cohort had no HLA typing available for a later analysis, so co-occurrence within that cohort was assessed over all 120 or so repertoires. Most TCR sequences were observed very rarely across donors, whereas some public TCRs were present in many individuals. The study listed 164 TCR beta chains as associated with cytomegalovirus. In both the original and validation cohorts, the classifier was reported to diagnose cytomegalovirus status with high specificity and sensitivity. Subsequent analysis determined that TCRs grouped into clusters in the first cohort also showed a tendency toward co-occurrence across the approximately 110 validation repertoires, and roughly 95% of cluster scores exceeded 0.

The source of this sequence is a man between 18 and 29 years old in good health and CMV-seropositive. Sequencing was carried out using PBMCs. This chain joins TRBV7-9 to TRBJ2-7; TRBD2 lines up with 8 middle nucleotides. CDR3 region: CASSPSAGASYEQYF. Here is the DNA: TGTGCCAGCAGCCCTTCAGCGGGGGCCTCCTACGAGCAGTACTTC.